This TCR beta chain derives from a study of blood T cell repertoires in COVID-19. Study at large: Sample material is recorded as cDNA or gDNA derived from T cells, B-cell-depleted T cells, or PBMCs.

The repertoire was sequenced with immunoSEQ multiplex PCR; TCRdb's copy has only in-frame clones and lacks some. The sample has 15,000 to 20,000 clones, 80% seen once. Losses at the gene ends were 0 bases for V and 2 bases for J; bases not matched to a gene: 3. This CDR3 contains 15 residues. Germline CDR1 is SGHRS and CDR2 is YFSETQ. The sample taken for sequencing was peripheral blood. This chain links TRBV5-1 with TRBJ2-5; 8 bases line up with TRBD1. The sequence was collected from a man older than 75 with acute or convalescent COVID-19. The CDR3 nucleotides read TGCGCCAGCAGCTTGGTCAGGGGGCTTCAAGAGACCCAGTACTTC. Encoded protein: CASSLVRGLQETQYF.